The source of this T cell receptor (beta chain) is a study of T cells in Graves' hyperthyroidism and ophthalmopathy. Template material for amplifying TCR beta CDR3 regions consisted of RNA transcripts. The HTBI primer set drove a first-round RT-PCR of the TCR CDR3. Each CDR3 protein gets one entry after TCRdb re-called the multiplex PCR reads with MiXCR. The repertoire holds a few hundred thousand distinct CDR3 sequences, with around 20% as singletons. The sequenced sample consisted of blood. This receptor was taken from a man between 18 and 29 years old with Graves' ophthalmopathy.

CDR3 region: CASSSHRDEQYF. In DNA form, the CDR3 reads TGTGCCAGCAGCTCACACAGGGACGAGCAGTACTTC. J is TRBJ2-7 and V is TRBV13, with a possible D match to TRBD1 (6 bases). Germline lookup yields CDR1 PRHDT and CDR2 FYEKMQ (reference sequence). The CDR3 has 12 amino acids. V was trimmed by 4 bases and J by 5 bases, leaving 9 bases between them. The full variable domain, rest sourced from reference TRBV13 and TRBJ2-7, is AAGVIQSPRHLIKEKRETATLKCYPIPRHDTVYWYQQGPGQDPQFLISFYEKMQSDKGSIPDRFSAQQFSDYHSELNMSSLELGDSALYFCASSSHRDEQYFGPGTRLTVT.